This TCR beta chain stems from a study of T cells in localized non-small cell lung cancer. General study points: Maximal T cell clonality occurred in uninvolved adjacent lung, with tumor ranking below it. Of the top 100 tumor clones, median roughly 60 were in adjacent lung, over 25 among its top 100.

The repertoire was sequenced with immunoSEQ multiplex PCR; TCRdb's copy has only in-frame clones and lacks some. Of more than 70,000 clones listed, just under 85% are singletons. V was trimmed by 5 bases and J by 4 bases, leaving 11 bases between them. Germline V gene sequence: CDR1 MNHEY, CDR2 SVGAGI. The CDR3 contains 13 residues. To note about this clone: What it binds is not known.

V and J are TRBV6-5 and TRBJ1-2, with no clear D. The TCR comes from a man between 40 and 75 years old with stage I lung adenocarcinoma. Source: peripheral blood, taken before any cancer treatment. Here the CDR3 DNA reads TGTGCCAGCAGTCGTATCGGGAGCTATGGCTACACCTTC. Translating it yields CASSRIGSYGYTF.